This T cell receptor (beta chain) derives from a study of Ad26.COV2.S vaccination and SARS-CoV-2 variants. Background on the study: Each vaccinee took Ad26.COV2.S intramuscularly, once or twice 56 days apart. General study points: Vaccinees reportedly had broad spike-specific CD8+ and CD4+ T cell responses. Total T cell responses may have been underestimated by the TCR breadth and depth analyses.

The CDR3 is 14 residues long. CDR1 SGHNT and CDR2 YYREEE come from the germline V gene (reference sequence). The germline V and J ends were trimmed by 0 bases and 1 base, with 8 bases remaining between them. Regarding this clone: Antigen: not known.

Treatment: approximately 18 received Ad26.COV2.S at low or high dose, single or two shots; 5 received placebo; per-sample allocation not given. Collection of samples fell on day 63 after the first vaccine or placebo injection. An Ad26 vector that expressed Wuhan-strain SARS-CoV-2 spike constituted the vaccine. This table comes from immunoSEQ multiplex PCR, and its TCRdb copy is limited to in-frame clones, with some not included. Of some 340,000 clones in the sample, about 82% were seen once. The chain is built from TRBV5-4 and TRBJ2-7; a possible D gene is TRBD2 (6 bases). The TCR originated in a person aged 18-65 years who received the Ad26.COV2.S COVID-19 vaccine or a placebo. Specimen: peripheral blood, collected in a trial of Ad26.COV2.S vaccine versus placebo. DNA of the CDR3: TGTGCCAGCAGCTTGGGCGGGGCGTCCTACGAGCAGTACTTC. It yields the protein CASSLGGASYEQYF.